This T cell receptor (beta chain) emerged from a study of shared clonotypes between healthy human individuals. For the study at large: Per-donor plates numbered three CD4 naive, three CD4 memory, two CD8 naive and one CD8 memory.

The CDR3 totals 11 residues. Germline V gene data show CDR1 as SGHAT and CDR2 as FQNNGV. V was pared by 6 bases and J by 2 bases, with 5 bases between. Investigators spread the genomic DNA of each subset evenly over several immunoSEQ plates. As handled by the study authors: Junction-only sequences produced by ImmunoSEQ had no quality scores, so filtering differed. Only in-frame clones appear in the TCRdb table, and some are missing; sequencing was by immunoSEQ multiplex PCR. V, J and clone size are taken as reported in that table, and D and trimming were inferred from the DNA itself. Of 230,000 or so clones in the sample, about 69% were seen once. The donor cohort consisted entirely of Caucasian adults residing in Nashville, Tennessee.

The J gene is TRBJ2-7, the V gene TRBV11-2; tentatively, D is TRBD1 or TRBD2 (5 bases each). This receptor was identified in a man younger than 40 in good health. Sequencing was done on a sample of memory CD4+ T cells sorted from blood. Noted subset: CD45RA-negative fraction. The CDR3 sequence is CASRGAYEQYF. CDR3 in DNA: TGTGCCAGCAGGGGGGCCTACGAGCAGTACTTC.